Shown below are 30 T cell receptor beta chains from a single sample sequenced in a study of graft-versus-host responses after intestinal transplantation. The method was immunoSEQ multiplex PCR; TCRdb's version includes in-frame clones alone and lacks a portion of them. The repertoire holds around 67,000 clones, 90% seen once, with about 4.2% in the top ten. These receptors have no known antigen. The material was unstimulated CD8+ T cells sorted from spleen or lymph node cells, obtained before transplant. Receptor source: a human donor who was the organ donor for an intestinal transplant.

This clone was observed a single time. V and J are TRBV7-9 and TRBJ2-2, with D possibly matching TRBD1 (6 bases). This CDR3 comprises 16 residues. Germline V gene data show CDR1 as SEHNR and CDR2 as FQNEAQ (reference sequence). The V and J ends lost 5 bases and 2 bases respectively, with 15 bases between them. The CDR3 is CASSLVGGQNTGELFF. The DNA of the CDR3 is TGTGCCAGCAGCCTGGTAGGGGGACAAAACACCGGGGAGCTGTTTTTT.

CDR3 protein: CAIAGVDSYEQYV. CDR3 coding DNA: TGTGCCATCGCAGGGGTGGACTCCTACGAGCAGTACGTC. The chain is built from TRBV10-3 and TRBJ2-7; a weak D match, TRBD1 (6 bases). The ends were cut back, 8 bases at V and 0 bases at J, with 11 bases in the middle. Germline CDR1 ENHRY, CDR2 SYGVKD. CDR3 length: 13 amino acids.

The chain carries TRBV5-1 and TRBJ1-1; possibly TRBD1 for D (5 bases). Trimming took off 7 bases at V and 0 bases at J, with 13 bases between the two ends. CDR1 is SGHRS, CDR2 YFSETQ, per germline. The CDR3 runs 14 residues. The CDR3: CASAGGRLNTEAFF. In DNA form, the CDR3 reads TGCGCCAGCGCCGGGGGACGGTTGAACACTGAAGCTTTCTTT. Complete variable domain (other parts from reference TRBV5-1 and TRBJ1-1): KAGVTQTPRYLIKTRGQQVTLSCSPISGHRSVSWYQQTPGQGLQFLFEYFSETQRNKGNFPGRFSGRQFSNSRSEMNVSTLELGDSALYLCASAGGRLNTEAFFGQGTRLTVV.

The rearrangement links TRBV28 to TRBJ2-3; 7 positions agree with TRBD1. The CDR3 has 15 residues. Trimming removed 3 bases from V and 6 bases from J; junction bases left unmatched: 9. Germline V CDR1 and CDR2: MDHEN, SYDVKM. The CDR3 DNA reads TGTGCCAGCAGTTTGGACAGGAAGGAGTTGGATACGCAGTATTTT. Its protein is CASSLDRKELDTQYF.

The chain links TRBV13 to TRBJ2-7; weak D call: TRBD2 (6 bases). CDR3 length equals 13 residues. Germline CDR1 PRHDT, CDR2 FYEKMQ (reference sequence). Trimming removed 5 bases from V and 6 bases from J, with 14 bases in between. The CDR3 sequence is CASSPGAGSEQYV. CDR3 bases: TGTGCCAGCAGCCCCGGGGCGGGAAGCGAGCAGTACGTC.

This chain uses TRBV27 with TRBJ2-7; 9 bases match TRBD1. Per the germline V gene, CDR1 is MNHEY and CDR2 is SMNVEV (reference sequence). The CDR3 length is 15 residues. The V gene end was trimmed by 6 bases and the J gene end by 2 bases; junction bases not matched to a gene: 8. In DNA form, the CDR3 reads TGTGCCAGCAGGAGGGGACAGGGAATAACCTACGAGCAGTACGTC. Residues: CASRRGQGITYEQYV.

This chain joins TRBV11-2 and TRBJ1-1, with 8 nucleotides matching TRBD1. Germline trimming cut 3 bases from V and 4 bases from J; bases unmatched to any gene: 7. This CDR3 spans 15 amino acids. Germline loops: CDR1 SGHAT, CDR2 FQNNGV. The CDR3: CASSFFQGASTEAFF. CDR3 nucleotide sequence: TGTGCCAGCAGCTTCTTCCAGGGGGCGAGCACTGAAGCTTTCTTT.

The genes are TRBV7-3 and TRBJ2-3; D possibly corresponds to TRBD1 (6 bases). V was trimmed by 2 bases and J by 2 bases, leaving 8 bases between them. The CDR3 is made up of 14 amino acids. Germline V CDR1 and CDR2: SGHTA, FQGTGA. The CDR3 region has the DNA TGTGCCAGCAGCTTAGGGGGCTACACAGATACGCAGTATTTT. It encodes CASSLGGYTDTQYF.

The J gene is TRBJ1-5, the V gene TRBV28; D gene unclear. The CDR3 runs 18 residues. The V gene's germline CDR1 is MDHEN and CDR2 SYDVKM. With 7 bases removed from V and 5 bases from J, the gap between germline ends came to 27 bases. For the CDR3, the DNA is TGTGCCAGCACGGCAAGCCTCTTTCGATATAACAGTTATCAGCCCCAGCATTTT. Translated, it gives CASTASLFRYNSYQPQHF.

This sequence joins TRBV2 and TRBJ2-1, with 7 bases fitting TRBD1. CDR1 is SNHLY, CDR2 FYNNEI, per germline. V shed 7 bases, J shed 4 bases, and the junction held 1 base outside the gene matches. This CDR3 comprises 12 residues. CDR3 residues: CASMGQYNEQFF. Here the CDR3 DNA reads TGTGCCAGCATGGGACAGTACAATGAGCAGTTCTTC.

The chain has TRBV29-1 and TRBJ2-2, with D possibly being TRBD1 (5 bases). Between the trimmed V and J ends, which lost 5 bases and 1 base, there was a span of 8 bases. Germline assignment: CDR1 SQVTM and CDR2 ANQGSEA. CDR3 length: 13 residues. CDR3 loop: CSVQQVNTGELFF. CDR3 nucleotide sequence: TGCAGCGTTCAACAGGTGAACACCGGGGAGCTGTTTTTT.

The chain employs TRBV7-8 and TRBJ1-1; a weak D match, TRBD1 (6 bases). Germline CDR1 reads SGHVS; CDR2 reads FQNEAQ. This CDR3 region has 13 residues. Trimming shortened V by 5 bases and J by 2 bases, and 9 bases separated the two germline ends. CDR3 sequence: CASSNRVNTEAFF. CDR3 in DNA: TGTGCCAGCAGCAACAGGGTAAACACTGAAGCTTTCTTT.

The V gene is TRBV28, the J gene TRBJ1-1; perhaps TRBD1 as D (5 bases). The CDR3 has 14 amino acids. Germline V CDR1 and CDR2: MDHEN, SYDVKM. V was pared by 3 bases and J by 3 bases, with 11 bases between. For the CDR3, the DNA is TGTGCCAGCAGTTTGACCCAGGGCCACACTGAAGCTTTCTTT. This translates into CASSLTQGHTEAFF.

CDR3 amino acids: CASSQEGGYTF. CDR3 in DNA: TGTGCCAGCAGCCAGGAAGGTGGCTACACCTTC. The chain carries TRBV7-8 and TRBJ1-2; no definite D call. V was cut by 5 bases and J by 7 bases, with 8 bases left in between. Germline V lookup: CDR1 SGHVS, CDR2 FQNEAQ. The CDR3 is 11 residues long.

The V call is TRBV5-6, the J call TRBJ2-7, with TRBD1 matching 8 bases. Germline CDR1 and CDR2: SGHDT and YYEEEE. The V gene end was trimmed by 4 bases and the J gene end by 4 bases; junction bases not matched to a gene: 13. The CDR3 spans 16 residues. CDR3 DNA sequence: TGTGCCAGCAGCAGCCACGGACAGGGCGATTTGTACGAGCAGTACGTC. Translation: CASSSHGQGDLYEQYV.

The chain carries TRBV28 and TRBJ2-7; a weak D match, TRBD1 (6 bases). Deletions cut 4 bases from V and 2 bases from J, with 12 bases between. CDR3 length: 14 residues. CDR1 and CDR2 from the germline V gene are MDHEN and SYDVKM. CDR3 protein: CASSWGHTPYEQYV. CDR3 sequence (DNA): TGTGCCAGCAGTTGGGGACACACGCCCTACGAGCAGTACGTC.

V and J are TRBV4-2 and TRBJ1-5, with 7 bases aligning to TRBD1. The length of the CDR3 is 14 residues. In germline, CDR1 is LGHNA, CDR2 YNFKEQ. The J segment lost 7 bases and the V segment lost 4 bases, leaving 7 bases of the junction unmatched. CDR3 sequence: CASSPYDRDQPQHF. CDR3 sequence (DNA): TGTGCCAGCAGCCCGTATGACAGGGACCAGCCCCAGCATTTT.

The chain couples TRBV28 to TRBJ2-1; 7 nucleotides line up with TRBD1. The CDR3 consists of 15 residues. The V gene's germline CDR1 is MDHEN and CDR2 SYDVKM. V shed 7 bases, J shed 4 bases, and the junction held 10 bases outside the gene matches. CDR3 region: CASTPSRDRYNEQFF. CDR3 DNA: TGTGCCAGCACCCCGTCCCGGGACAGATACAATGAGCAGTTCTTC. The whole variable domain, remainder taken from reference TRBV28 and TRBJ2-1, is DVKVTQSSRYLVKRTGEKVFLECVQDMDHENMFWYRQDPGLGLRLIYFSYDVKMKEKGDIPEGYSVSREKKERFSLILESASTNQTSMYLCASTPSRDRYNEQFFGPGTRLTVL.

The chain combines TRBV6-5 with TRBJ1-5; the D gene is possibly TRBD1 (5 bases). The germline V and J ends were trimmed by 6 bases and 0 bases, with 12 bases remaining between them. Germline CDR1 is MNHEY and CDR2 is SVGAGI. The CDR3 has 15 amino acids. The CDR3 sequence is CASRTESYSNQPQHF. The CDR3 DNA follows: TGTGCCAGCAGGACAGAATCTTATAGCAATCAGCCCCAGCATTTT.

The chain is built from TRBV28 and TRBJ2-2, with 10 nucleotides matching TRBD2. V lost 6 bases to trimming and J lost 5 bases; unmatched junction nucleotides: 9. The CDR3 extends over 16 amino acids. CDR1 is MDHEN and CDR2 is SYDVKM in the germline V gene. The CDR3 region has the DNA TGTGCCAGCAGAGGGAAGTTAGCGGGGGGAACCGGGGAGCTGTTTTTT. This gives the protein CASRGKLAGGTGELFF.

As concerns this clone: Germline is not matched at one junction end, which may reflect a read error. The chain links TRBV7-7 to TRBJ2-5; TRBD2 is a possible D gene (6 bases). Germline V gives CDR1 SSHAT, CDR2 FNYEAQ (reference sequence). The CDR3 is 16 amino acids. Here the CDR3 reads CASSLFISGAQETQYF. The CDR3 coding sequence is TGTGCTAGCAGCTTATTTATTAGCGGAGCTCAAGAGACCCAGTACTTC.

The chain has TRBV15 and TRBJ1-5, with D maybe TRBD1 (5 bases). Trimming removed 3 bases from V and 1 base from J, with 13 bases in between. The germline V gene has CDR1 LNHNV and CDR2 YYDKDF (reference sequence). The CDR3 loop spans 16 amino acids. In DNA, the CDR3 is TGTGCCACCAGCAGTTCCGGCCCAGGGAGCAATCAGCCCCAGCATTTT. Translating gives CATSSSGPGSNQPQHF.

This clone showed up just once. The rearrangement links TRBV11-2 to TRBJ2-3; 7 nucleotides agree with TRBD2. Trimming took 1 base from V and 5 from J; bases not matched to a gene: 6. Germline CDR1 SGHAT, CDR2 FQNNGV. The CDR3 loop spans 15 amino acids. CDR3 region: CASSLVGRERDTQYF. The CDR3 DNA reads TGTGCCAGCAGCTTAGTAGGGCGGGAGAGAGATACGCAGTATTTT.

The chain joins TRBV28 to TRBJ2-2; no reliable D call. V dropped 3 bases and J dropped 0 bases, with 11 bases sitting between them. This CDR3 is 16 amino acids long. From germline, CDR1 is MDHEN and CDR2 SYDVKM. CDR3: CASSFWRPSNTGELFF. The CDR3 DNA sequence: TGTGCCAGCAGTTTCTGGAGACCTTCGAACACCGGGGAGCTGTTTTTT.

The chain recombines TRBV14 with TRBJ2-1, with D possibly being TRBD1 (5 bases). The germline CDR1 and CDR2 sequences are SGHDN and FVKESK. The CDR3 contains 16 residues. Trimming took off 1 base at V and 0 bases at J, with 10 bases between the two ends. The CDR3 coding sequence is TGTGCCAGCAGCCAAGTTAGGGGTATCTCCTACAATGAGCAGTTCTTC. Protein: CASSQVRGISYNEQFF. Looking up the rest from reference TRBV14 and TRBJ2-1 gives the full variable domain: EAGVTQFPSHSVIEKGQTVTLRCDPISGHDNLYWYRRVMGKEIKFLLHFVKESKQDESGMPNNRFLAERTGGTYSTLKVQPAELEDSGVYFCASSQVRGISYNEQFFGPGTRLTVL.

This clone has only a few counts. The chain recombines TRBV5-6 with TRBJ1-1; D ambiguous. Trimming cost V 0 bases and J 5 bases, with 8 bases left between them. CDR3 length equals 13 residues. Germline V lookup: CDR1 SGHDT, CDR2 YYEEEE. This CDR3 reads CASSLENPTEAFF. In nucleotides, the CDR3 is TGTGCCAGCAGCTTGGAAAATCCGACTGAAGCTTTCTTT.

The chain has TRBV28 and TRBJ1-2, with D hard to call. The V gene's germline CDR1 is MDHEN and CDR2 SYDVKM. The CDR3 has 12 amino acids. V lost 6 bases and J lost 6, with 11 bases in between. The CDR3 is CASSLGVDGYTF. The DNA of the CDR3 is TGTGCCAGCAGCTTAGGAGTGGATGGCTACACCTTC.

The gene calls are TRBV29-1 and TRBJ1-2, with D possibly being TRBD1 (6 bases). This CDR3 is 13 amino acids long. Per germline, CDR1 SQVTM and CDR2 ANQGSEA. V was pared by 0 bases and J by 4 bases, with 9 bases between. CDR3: CSVEDRGFYGYTF. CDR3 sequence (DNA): TGCAGCGTTGAAGACAGGGGATTCTATGGCTACACCTTC.

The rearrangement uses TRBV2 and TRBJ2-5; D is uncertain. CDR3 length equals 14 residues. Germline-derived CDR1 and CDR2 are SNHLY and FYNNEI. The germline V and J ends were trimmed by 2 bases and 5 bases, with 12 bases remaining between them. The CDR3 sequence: CASSELTKRETQYF. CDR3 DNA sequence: TGTGCCAGCAGTGAACTTACTAAACGTGAGACCCAGTACTTC.

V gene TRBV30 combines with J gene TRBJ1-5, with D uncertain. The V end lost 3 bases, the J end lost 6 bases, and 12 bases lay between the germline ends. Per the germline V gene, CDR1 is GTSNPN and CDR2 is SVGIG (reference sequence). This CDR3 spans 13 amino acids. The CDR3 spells CAWSSNKLQPQHF. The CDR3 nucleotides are TGTGCCTGGAGCTCCAATAAACTTCAGCCCCAGCATTTT.